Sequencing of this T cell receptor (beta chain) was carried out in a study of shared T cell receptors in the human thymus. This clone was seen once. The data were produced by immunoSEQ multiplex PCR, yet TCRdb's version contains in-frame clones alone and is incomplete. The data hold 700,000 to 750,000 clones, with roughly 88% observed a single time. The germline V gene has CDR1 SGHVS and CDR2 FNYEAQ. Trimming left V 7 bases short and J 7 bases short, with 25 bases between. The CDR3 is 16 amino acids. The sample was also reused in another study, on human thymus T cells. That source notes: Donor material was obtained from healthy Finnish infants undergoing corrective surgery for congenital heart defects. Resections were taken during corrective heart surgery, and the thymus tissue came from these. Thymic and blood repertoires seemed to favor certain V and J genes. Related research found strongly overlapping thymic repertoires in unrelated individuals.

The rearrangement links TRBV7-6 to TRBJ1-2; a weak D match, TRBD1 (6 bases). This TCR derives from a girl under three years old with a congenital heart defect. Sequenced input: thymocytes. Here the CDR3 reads CASTPPRVGGLSGYTF. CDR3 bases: TGTGCCAGCACGCCCCCGCGTGTCGGGGGGCTTTCTGGCTACACCTTC.